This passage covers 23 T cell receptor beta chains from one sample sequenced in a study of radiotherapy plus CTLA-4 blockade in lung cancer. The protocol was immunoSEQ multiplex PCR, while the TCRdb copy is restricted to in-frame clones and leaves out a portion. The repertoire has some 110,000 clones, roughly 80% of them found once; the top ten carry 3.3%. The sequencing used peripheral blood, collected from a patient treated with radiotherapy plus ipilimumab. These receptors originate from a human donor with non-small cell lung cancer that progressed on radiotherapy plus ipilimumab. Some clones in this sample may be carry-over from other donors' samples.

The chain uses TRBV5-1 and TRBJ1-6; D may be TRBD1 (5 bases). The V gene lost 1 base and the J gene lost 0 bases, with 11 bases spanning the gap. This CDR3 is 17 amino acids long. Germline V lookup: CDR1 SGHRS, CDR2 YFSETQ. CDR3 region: CASSLRAGSSYNSPLHF. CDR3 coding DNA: TGCGCCAGCAGCTTGAGGGCAGGGAGCTCCTATAATTCACCCCTCCACTTT.

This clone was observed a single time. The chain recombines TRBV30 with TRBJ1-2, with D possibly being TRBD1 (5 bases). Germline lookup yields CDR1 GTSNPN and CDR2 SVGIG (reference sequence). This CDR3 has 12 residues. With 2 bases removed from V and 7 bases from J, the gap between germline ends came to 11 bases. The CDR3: CAWSRGVAGYTF. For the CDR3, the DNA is TGTGCCTGGAGTCGAGGGGTGGCTGGCTACACCTTC.

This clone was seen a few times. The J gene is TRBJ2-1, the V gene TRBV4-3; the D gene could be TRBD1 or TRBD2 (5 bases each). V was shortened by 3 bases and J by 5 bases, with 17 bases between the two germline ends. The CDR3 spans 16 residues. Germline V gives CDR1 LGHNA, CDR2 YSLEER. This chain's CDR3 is CASSQKGTGRDNEQFF. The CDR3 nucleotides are TGCGCCAGCAGCCAGAAGGGGACGGGGCGCGACAATGAGCAGTTCTTC.

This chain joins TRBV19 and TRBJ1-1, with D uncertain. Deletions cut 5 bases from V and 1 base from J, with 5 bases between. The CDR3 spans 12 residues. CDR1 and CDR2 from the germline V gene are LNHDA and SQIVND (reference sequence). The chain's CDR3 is CASSPPNTEAFF. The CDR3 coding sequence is TGTGCCAGTAGTCCGCCGAACACTGAAGCTTTCTTT.

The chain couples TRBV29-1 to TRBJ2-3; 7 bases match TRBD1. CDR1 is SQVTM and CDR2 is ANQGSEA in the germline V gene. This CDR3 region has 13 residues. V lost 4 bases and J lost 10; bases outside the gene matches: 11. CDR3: CSVGDSQTLSQYF. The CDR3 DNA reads TGCAGCGTTGGGGACAGCCAAACCCTTTCGCAGTATTTT.

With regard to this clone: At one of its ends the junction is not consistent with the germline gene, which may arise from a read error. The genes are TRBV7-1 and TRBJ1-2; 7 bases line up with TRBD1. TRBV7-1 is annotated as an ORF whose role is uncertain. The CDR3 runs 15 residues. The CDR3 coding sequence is TGCGCCAGCAGCCAAATGGAGGGGGCAAGCTATGGCTACACCTTC. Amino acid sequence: CASSQMEGASYGYTF.

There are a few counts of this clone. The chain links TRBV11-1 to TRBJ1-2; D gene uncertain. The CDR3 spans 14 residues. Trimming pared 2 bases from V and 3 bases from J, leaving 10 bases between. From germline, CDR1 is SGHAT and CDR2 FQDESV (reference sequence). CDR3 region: CASSLSEGDYGYTF. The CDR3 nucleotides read TGTGCCAGCAGCTTATCGGAGGGCGACTATGGCTACACCTTC.

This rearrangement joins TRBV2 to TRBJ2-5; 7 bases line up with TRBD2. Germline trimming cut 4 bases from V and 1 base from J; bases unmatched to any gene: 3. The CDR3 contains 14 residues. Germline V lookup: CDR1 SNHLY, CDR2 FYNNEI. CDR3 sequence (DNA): TGTGCCAGCAGTGGGACTAGATCCCAAGAGACCCAGTACTTC. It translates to CASSGTRSQETQYF. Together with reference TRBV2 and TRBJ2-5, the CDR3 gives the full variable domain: EPEVTQTPSHQVTQMGQEVILRCVPISNHLYFYWYRQILGQKVEFLVSFYNNEISEKSEIFDDQFSVERPDGSNFTLKIRSTKLEDSAMYFCASSGTRSQETQYFGPGTRLLVL.

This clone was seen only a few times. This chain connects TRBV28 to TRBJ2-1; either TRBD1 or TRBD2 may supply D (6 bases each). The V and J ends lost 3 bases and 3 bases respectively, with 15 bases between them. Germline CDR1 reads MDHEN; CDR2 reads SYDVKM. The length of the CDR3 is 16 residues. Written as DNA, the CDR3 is TGTGCCAGCAGTTTCATAAGGGGGGATGACTACAATGAGCAGTTCTTC. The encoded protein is CASSFIRGDDYNEQFF.

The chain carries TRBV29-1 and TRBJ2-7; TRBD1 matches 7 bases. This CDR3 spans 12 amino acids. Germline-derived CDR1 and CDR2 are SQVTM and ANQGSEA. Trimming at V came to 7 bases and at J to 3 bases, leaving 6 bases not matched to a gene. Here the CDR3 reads CSAGGQSYEQYF. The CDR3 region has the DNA TGCAGCGCTGGGGGACAGAGCTACGAGCAGTACTTC.

CDR3: CSVVGLGGTNYGYTF. The CDR3 DNA is TGCAGCGTTGTTGGCTTAGGAGGGACTAACTATGGCTACACCTTC. The chain couples TRBV29-1 to TRBJ1-2; the D is unclear. Between the trimmed V and J ends, which lost 4 bases and 0 bases, there was a span of 15 bases. Per the germline V gene, CDR1 is SQVTM and CDR2 is ANQGSEA. There are 15 residues in the CDR3.

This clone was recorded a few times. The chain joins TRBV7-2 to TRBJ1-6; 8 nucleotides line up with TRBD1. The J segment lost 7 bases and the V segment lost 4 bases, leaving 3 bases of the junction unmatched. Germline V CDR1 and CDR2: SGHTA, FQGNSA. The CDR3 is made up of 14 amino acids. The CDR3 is CASSSGQENSPLHF. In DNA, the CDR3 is TGTGCCAGCAGCTCGGGACAGGAAAATTCACCCCTCCACTTT.

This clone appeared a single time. Here the CDR3 reads CASSDRSSYEQYF. The CDR3 DNA is TGTGCCAGCAGCGACAGGTCCTCCTACGAGCAGTACTTC. The V and J genes are TRBV5-6 and TRBJ2-7, with D possibly being TRBD1 (6 bases). The V end lost 4 bases, the J end lost 0 bases, and 8 bases lay between the germline ends. The germline V gene encodes CDR1 SGHDT and CDR2 YYEEEE. This CDR3 has 13 residues.

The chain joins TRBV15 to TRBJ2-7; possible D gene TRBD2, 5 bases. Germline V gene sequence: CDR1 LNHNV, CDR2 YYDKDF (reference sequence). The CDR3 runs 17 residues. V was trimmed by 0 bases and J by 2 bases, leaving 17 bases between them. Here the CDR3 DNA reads TGTGCCACCAGCAGAGATTCCACTCGAGGGTGGGCCTACGAGCAGTACTTC. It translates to CATSRDSTRGWAYEQYF.

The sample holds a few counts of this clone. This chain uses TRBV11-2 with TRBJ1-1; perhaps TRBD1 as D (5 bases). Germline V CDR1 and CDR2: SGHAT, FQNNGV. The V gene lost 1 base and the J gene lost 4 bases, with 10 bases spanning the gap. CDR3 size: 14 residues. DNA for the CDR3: TGTGCCAGCAGCTTAGTGGGACTGACCACTGAAGCTTTCTTT. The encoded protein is CASSLVGLTTEAFF.

CDR3 residues: CASSSRGALNNEQFF. CDR3 in DNA: TGTGCCAGCAGTTCCCGGGGGGCCCTAAACAATGAGCAGTTCTTC. The genes are TRBV28 and TRBJ2-1, with D possibly matching TRBD2 (7 bases). This CDR3 comprises 15 residues. Germline V gene sequence: CDR1 MDHEN, CDR2 SYDVKM. V was cut by 4 bases and J by 5 bases, with 15 bases left in between.

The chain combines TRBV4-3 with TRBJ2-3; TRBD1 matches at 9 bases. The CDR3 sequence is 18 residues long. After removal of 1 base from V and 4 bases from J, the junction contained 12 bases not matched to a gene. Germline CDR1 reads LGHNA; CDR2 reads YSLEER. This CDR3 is CASSQVGSTGGAADTQYF. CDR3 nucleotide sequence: TGCGCCAGCAGCCAAGTAGGCTCTACAGGGGGCGCGGCAGATACGCAGTATTTT.

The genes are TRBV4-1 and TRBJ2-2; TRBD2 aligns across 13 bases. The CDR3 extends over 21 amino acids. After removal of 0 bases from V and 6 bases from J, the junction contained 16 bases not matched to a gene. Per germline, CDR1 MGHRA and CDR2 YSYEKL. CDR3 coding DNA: TGCGCCAGCAGCCAAGATCTACTATGGGGACTAGCGGGGCGATTGCCCGGGGAGCTGTTTTTT. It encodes CASSQDLLWGLAGRLPGELFF.

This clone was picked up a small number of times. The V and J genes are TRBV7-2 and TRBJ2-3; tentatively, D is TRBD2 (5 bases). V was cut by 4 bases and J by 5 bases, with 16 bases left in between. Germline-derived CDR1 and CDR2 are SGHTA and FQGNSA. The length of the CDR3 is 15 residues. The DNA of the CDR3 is TGTGCCAGCAGCTCGGACCCGGGTCGGGGAGATACGCAGTATTTT. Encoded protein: CASSSDPGRGDTQYF.

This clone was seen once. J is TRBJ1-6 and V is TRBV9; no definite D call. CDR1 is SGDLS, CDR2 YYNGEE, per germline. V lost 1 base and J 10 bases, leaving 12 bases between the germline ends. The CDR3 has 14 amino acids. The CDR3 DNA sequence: TGTGCCAGCAGCGTAAAGGGTAGTGAATCACCCCTCCACTTT. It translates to CASSVKGSESPLHF.

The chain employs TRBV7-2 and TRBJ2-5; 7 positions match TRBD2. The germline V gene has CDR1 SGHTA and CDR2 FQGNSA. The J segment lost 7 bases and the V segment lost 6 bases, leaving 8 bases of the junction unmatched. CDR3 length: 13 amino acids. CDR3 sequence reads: CASSPDWGGTQYF. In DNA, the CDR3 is TGTGCCAGCAGTCCAGACTGGGGGGGGACCCAGTACTTC.

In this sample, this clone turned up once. CDR3 DNA: TGTGCCAGCAGCACCCGCGAAGGCGACGGGGCTAGCGCAGGCGGGGAGCTGTTTTTT. Its translation is CASSTREGDGASAGGELFF. The chain joins TRBV9 to TRBJ2-2; the D gene is possibly TRBD2 (6 bases). The CDR3 has 19 residues. V was shortened by 4 bases and J by 7 bases, with 29 bases between the two germline ends. The germline CDR1 and CDR2 sequences are SGDLS and YYNGEE.

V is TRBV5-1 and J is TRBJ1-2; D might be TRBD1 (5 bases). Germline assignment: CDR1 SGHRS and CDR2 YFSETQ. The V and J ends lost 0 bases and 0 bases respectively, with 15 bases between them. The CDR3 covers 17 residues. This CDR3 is CASSLEQARSANYGYTF. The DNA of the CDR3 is TGCGCCAGCAGCTTGGAACAGGCTCGGTCGGCTAACTATGGCTACACCTTC. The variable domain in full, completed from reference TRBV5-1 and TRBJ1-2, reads KAGVTQTPRYLIKTRGQQVTLSCSPISGHRSVSWYQQTPGQGLQFLFEYFSETQRNKGNFPGRFSGRQFSNSRSEMNVSTLELGDSALYLCASSLEQARSANYGYTFGSGTRLTVV.